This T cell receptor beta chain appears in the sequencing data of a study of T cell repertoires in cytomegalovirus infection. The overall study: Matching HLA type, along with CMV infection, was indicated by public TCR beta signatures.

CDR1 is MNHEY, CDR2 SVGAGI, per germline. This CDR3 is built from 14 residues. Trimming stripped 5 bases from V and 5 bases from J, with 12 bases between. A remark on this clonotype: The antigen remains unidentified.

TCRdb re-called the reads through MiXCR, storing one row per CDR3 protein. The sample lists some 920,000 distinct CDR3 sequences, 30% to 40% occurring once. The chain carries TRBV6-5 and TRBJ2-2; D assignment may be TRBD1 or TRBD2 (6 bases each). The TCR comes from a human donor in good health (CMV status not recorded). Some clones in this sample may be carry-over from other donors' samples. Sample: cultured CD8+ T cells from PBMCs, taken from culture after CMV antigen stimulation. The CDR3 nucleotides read TGTGCCAGCAGTCCTTCGGGGGCGACCGGGGAGCTGTTTTTT. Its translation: CASSPSGATGELFF.